The 8 T cell receptor beta chains in this list originate from one sample, sequenced in a study of cytomegalovirus exposure and HLA in healthy donors. Clones were read by immunoSEQ multiplex PCR, and TCRdb kept only the in-frame ones, dropping some. The sample holds 150,000 or so clones; 84% are singletons and the top ten take 10%. Sequences were obtained from PBMCs. The receptors come from a man aged 25 to 45 in good health and CMV-seropositive.

In this sample, this clone turned up a few times. The chain links TRBV6-1 to TRBJ2-5; 8 bases line up with TRBD1. V dropped 1 base and J dropped 1; count of bases not matched to a gene: 5. Germline V gene lookup returns CDR1 MNHNS and CDR2 SASEGT. CDR3 size: 16 residues. The CDR3 DNA sequence: TGTGCCAGCAGTGAAGAAGAAGGACAGGGCCAAGAGACCCAGTACTTC. Encoded protein: CASSEEEGQGQETQYF.

The genes are TRBV4-1 and TRBJ2-1; TRBD2 matches at 14 bases. V shed 4 bases, J shed 7 bases, and the junction held 3 bases outside the gene matches. The CDR3 runs 15 residues. CDR1 and CDR2 from the germline V gene are MGHRA and YSYEKL. CDR3 residues: CASSPRTSGGNEQFF. CDR3 in DNA: TGCGCCAGCAGCCCGAGGACTAGCGGGGGGAATGAGCAGTTCTTC.

The chain links TRBV11-3 to TRBJ2-4; tentatively, D is TRBD2 (5 bases). The CDR3 consists of 12 residues. Germline V gives CDR1 SGHNT, CDR2 YENEEA. V was pared by 5 bases and J by 8 bases, with 10 bases between. CDR3: CASSQSGDIQYF. CDR3 bases: TGTGCCAGCAGCCAAAGCGGAGACATTCAGTACTTC.

The J gene is TRBJ2-7, the V gene TRBV2; 7 nucleotides align to TRBD1. Per the germline V gene, CDR1 is SNHLY and CDR2 is FYNNEI. The J segment lost 3 bases and the V segment lost 4 bases, leaving 9 bases of the junction unmatched. This CDR3 spans 15 amino acids. For the CDR3, the DNA is TGTGCCAGCAGTGTCGTAGGGGGCGTCGGCTACGAGCAGTACTTC. Its protein product is CASSVVGGVGYEQYF.

CDR3 in DNA: TGTGCCAGCATCGAAGGATCACTAAGGCCTAATGAGCAGTTCTTC. Its translation: CASIEGSLRPNEQFF. The gene calls are TRBV28 and TRBJ2-1; D ambiguous. The CDR3 has 15 amino acids. V shed 7 bases and J shed 7 bases, with 20 bases lying between them. The germline CDR1 and CDR2 sequences are MDHEN and SYDVKM. The full variable domain, with the rest looked up from reference TRBV28 and TRBJ2-1, is DVKVTQSSRYLVKRTGEKVFLECVQDMDHENMFWYRQDPGLGLRLIYFSYDVKMKEKGDIPEGYSVSREKKERFSLILESASTNQTSMYLCASIEGSLRPNEQFFGPGTRLTVL.

V gene TRBV6-5 combines with J gene TRBJ2-7, with D tentatively TRBD2 (6 bases). Germline lookup yields CDR1 MNHEY and CDR2 SVGAGI. The CDR3 sequence is 16 residues long. Trimming took 2 bases from V and 2 from J, leaving 16 bases between them. The CDR3 protein is CASSYPAGTGTYEQYF. CDR3 bases: TGTGCCAGCAGTTACCCGGCCGGGACTGGGACCTACGAGCAGTACTTC.

This clone was detected only a few times. The chain carries TRBV9 and TRBJ1-6; 10 positions match TRBD1. Looked up from germline, CDR1 is SGDLS and CDR2 is YYNGEE. V lost 3 bases to trimming and J lost 11 bases; unmatched junction nucleotides: 5. This CDR3 spans 14 amino acids. The CDR3 DNA reads TGTGCCAGCAGCGGGCGGACAGGGGGGACACCCCTCCACTTT. It codes for CASSGRTGGTPLHF. The complete variable domain, with remaining parts taken from reference TRBV9 and TRBJ1-6, reads DSGVTQTPKHLITATGQRVTLRCSPRSGDLSVYWYQQSLDQGLQFLIQYYNGEERAKGNILERFSAQQFPDLHSELNLSSLELGDSALYFCASSGRTGGTPLHFGNGTRLTVT.

The V call is TRBV15, the J call TRBJ2-5; the match to TRBD1 covers 7 bases. The CDR3 consists of 16 residues. With 0 bases clipped from V and 0 bases from J, the junction kept 4 bases outside the gene matches. CDR1 and CDR2 (germline): LNHNV, YYDKDF (reference sequence). The CDR3 here is CATSRELDRYQETQYF. Written as DNA, the CDR3 is TGTGCCACCAGCAGAGAGTTGGACAGGTACCAAGAGACCCAGTACTTC.